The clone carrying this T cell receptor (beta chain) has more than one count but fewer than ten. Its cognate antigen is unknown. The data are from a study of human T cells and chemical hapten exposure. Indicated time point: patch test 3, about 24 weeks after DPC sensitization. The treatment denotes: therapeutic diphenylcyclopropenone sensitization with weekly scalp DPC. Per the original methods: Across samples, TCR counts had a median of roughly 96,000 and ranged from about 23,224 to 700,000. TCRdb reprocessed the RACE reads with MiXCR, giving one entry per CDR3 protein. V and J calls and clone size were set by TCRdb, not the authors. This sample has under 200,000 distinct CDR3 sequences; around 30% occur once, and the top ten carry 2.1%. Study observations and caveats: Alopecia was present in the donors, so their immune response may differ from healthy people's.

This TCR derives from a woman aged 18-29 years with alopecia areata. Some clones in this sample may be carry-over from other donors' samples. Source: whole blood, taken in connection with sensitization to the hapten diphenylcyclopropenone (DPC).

Here the CDR3 reads CSARVGSTEQFF. CDR3 sequence (DNA): TGCAGTGCTAGAGTGGGCAGTACCGAGCAGTTCTTC. The rearrangement uses TRBV20-1 and TRBJ2-1; D uncertain. This CDR3 comprises 12 residues. Deletions cut 1 base from V and 10 bases from J, with 11 bases between. CDR1 is DFQATT and CDR2 is SNEGSKA in the germline V gene (reference sequence).